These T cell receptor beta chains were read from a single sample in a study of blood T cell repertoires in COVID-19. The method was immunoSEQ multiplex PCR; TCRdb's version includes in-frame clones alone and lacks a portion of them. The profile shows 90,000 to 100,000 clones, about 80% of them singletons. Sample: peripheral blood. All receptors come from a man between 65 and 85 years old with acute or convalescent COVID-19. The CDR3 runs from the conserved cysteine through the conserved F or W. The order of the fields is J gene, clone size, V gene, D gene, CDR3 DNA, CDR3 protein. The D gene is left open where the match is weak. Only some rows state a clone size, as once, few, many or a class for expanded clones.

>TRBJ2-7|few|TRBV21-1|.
TGTGCCAGCAGCAATCAGGGTTACTACGAGCAGTACTTC
CASSNQGYYEQYF
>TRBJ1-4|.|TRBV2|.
TGTGCCAGCAGTGACAGGGGTGGGGAAAAACTGTTTTTT
CASSDRGGEKLFF
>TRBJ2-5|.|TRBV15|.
TGTGCCACCAGCAGAGTCATCGGTATCCAAGAGACCCAGTACTTC
CATSRVIGIQETQYF
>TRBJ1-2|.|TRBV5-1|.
TGCGCCAGCAGCTTGGATTCCAGTGCCTATGGCTACACCTTC
CASSLDSSAYGYTF
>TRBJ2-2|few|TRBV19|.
TGTGCCAGTAGTCCGACAGTTTTTTCTTTCACCGGGGAGCTGTTTTTT
CASSPTVFSFTGELFF
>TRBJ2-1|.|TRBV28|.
TGTGCCAGCCACGAGCGGTACAATGAGCAGTTCTTC
CASHERYNEQFF
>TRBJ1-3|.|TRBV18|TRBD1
TGTGCCAGCTCATTCCAACAGGGGTCTGGAAACACCATATATTTT
CASSFQQGSGNTIYF
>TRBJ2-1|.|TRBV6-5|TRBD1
TGTGCCAGCAGTTACTCGTCAGGGGGATATTACAATGAGCAGTTCTTC
CASSYSSGGYYNEQFF
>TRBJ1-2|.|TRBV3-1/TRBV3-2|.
TGTGCCAGCAGCCAGGGAAGGACAGTTAACTATGGCTACACCTTC
CASSQGRTVNYGYTF
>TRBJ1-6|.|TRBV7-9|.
TGTGCCAGCAGCCCCTGGACCGGGGGGGCAAATTCACCCCTCCACTTT
CASSPWTGGANSPLHF
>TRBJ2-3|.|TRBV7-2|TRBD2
TGTGCCAGCAGCTTAGATGGTCTAGCGGGGCGAGATACGCAGTATTTT
CASSLDGLAGRDTQYF
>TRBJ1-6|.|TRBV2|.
TGTGCCAGCAGTGTCTTAGCCGGTGATTCACCCCTCCACTTT
CASSVLAGDSPLHF
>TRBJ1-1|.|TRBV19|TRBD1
TGTGCCAGTAGTGGGACAGGGTCGTCGAACACTGAAGCTTTCTTT
CASSGTGSSNTEAFF
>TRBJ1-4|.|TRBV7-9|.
TGTGCCAGCAGCCTATTCGTAACTCTAGGGGCAACTAATGAAAAACTGTTTTTT
CASSLFVTLGATNEKLFF
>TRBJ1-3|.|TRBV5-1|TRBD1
TGCGCCAGCAGCCCCCTATTAACCGGACAGGGGGTGGACACCATATATTTT
CASSPLLTGQGVDTIYF
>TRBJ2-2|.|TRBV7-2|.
TGTGCCGGGGGCGGGGGCACCGGGGAGCTGTTTTTT
CAGGGGTGELFF
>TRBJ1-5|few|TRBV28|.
TGTGCCAGCAGTTTAGGGCCTAATCAGCCCCAGCATTTT
CASSLGPNQPQHF
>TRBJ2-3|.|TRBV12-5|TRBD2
TGTGCTAGTGGTACTAGCGGGAGGGCCTCAGATACGCAGTATTTT
CASGTSGRASDTQYF
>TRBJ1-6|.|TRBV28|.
TGTGCCGGCCGCGGACGGGAGAATTCACCCCTCCACTTT
CAGRGRENSPLHF
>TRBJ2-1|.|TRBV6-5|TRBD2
TGTGCCAGCAGTTCCTTAGGTAGCGGGAGTTGGAATGAGCAGTTCTTC
CASSSLGSGSWNEQFF
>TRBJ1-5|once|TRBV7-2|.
TGTGCCAGCAGCTTAGTAGGGGGGGCTGTAGGCAATCAGCCCCAGCATTTT
CASSLVGGAVGNQPQHF
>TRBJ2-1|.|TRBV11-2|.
TGTGCCAGCAGCTTAGTCATGTCCTACAATGAGCAGTTCTTC
CASSLVMSYNEQFF
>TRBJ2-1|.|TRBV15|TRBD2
TGTGCCACTGAGAGTAGCGGGACCCACAATGAGCAGTTCTTC
CATESSGTHNEQFF
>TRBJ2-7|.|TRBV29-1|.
TGCAGCGTTGTCGTGTCGTTCGAGCAGTACTTC
CSVVVSFEQYF
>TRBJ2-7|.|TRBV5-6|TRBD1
TGTGCCAGCAGCTTGGGGGACAGGGGCCACTACGAGCAGTACTTC
CASSLGDRGHYEQYF
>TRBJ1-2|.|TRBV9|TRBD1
TGTGCCAGCAGCGTAGGGGGACAGGCGACAAATGGCTACACCTTC
CASSVGGQATNGYTF
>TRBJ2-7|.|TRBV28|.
TGTGCCAGCTCTTCGTTATTTATCTCCTACGAGCAGTACTTC
CASSSLFISYEQYF
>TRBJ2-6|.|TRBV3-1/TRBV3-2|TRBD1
TGTGCCAGCAGTAGACGGACAGGGGGCTTATCTGGGGCCAACGTCCTGACTTTC
CASSRRTGGLSGANVLTF
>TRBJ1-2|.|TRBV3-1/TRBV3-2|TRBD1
TGTGCCAGCAGCCAGGGGACAGGGTTCTATGGCTACACCTTC
CASSQGTGFYGYTF
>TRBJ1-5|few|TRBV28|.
TGTGCCAGCGGCTACCGCGGGGCCGGGGATCAGCCCCAGCATTTT
CASGYRGAGDQPQHF
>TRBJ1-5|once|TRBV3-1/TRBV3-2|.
TGTGCCAGCAGCCAAGGTGGGGGGGATCAGCCCCAGCATTTT
CASSQGGGDQPQHF
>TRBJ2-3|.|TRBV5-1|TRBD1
TGCGCCAGCAGCCCCGGGACAGGGGACACAGATACGCAGTATTTT
CASSPGTGDTDTQYF
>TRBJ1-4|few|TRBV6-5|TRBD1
TGTGCCAGCAGTTGGACGACAGGGAGGAGTGAAAAACTGTTTTTT
CASSWTTGRSEKLFF
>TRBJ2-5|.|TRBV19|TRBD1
TGTGCCAGTAGACGGGGACAGGGTCAAGAGACCCAGTACTTC
CASRRGQGQETQYF
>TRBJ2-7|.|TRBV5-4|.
TGTGCCAGCAGCCCCCAGGATACCTACGAGCAGTACTTC
CASSPQDTYEQYF
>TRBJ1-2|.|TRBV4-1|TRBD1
TGCGCCAGCAGCCAAGCCCTCGGGACAGGGGGACTCTATGGCTACACCTTC
CASSQALGTGGLYGYTF
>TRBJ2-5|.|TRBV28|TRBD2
TGTGCCAGCAGTTTATCAGCCACTAGCGGGAGGGGGGGCCAAGAGACCCAGTACTTC
CASSLSATSGRGGQETQYF
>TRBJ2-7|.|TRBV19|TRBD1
TGTGCCAGTAGTATCTCCATCACAGGGGGCAATCCCTACGAGCAGTACTTC
CASSISITGGNPYEQYF
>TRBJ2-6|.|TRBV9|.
TGTGCCAGCAGCGCCCGGGACTCTGGGGCCAACGTCCTGACTTTC
CASSARDSGANVLTF
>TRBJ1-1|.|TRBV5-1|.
TGCGCCAGCAGCTTTGGCGGGGCAGCCTTCGAAGCTTTCTTT
CASSFGGAAFEAFF
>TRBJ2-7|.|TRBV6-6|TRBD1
TGTGCCAGCAGTTATGGGCAGGGGGCCGAGCAGTACTTC
CASSYGQGAEQYF
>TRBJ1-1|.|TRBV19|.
TGTGCCAGTAGTCAGGGTTGGAACACTGAAGCTTTCTTT
CASSQGWNTEAFF
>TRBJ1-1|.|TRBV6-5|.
TGTGCCAGCAGGCCGACAGGAGATGGGACTGAAGCTTTCTTT
CASRPTGDGTEAFF
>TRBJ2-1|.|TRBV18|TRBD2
TGTGCCAGCTCATCCAAGGGACTAGCAAGAGGGTCCTACAATGAGCAGTTCTTC
CASSSKGLARGSYNEQFF